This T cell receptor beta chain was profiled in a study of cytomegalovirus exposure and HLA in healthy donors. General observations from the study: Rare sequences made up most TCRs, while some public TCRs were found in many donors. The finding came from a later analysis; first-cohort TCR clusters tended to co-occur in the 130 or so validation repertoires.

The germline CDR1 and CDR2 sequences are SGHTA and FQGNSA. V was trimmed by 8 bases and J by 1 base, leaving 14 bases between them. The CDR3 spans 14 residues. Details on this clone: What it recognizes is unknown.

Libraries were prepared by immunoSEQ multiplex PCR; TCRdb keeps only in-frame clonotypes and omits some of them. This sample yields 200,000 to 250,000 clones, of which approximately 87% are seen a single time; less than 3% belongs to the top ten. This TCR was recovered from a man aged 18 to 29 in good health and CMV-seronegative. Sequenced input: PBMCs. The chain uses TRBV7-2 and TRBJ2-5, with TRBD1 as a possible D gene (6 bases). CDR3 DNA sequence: TGTGCCAGCCAAGTACAGGGTGGCCAAGAGACCCAGTACTTC. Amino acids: CASQVQGGQETQYF.